This section outlines one TCR beta chain sequence together with its context. The sample comes from a study of control samples from healthy donors and cancer patients. Sequencing used immunoSEQ multiplex PCR; TCRdb keeps in-frame clones, though not all of them. Here the sample spans about 75,000 clones, around 94% being singletons. This CDR3 region has 13 residues. V lost 7 bases, J lost 7 bases, and 16 bases lay in between. CDR1 is MNHEY and CDR2 is SVGAGI in the germline V gene. Material: blood. The chain has TRBV6-5 and TRBJ1-2; the D gene is possibly TRBD1 (5 bases). The source is a woman in her thirties or forties in good health. CDR3 sequence reads: CASTWDRASGYTF. DNA of the CDR3: TGTGCCAGCACTTGGGACCGGGCGTCTGGCTACACCTTC.